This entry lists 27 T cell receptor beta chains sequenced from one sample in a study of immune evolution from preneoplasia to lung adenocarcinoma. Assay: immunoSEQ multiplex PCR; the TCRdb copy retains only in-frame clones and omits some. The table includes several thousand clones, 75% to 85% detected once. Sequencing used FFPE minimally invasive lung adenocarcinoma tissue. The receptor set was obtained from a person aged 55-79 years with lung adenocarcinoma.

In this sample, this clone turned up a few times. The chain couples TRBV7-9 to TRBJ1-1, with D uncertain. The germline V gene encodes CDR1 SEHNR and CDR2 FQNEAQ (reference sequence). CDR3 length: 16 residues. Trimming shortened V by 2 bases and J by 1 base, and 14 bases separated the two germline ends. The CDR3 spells CASSLIGGQENTEAFF. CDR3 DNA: TGTGCCAGCAGCTTAATCGGCGGCCAGGAGAACACTGAAGCTTTCTTT.

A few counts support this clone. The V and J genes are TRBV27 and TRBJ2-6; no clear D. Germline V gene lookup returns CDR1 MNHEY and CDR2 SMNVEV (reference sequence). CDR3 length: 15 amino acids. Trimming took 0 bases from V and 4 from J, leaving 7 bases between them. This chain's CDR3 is CASSLSHGGANVLTF. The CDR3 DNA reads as TGTGCCAGCAGTTTATCCCATGGAGGGGCCAACGTCCTGACTTTC.

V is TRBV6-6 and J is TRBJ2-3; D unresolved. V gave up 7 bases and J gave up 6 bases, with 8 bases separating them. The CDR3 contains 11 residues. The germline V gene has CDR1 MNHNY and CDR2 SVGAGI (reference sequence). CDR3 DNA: TGTGCCAGCACCTTACAGGATACGCAGTATTTT. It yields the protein CASTLQDTQYF.

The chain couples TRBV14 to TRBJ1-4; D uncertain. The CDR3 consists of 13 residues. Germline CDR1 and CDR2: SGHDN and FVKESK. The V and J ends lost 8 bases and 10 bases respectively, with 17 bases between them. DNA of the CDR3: TGTGCCAGCCGCAAGGGCGGGGAAGGAAAACTGTTTTTT. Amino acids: CASRKGGEGKLFF.

Here the CDR3 DNA reads TGCGCCAGCAGCCCCCGGCCCGATGCGGATGAGCAGTTCTTC. It specifies CASSPRPDADEQFF. The V call is TRBV5-1, the J call TRBJ2-1; D is undetermined. Trimming shortened V by 4 bases and J by 8 bases, and 16 bases separated the two germline ends. This CDR3 has 14 residues. Germline CDR1 reads SGHRS; CDR2 reads YFSETQ.

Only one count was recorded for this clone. This CDR3 is CASNPTGNTGELFF. The CDR3 DNA is TGTGCCAGCAACCCAACAGGGAACACCGGGGAGCTGTTTTTT. The rearrangement uses TRBV5-5 and TRBJ2-2; D is perhaps TRBD1 (5 bases). CDR1 is SGHKS, CDR2 YYEKEE, per germline (reference sequence). The CDR3 contains 14 residues. Trimming took off 6 bases at V and 1 base at J, with 10 bases between the two ends.

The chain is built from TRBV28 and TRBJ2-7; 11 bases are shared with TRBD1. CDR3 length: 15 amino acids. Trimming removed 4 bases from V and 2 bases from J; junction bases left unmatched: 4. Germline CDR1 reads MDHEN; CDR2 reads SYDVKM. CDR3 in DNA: TGTGCCAGCAGTTGGGACAGGGGGTTTCCCTACGAGCAGTACTTC. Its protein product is CASSWDRGFPYEQYF.

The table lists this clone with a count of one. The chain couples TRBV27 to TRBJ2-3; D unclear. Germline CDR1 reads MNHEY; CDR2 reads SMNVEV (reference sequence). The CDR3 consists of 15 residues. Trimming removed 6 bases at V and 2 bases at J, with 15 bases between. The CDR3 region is CASSQAHPHTDTQYF. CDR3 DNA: TGTGCCAGCAGCCAAGCCCACCCACACACAGATACGCAGTATTTT.

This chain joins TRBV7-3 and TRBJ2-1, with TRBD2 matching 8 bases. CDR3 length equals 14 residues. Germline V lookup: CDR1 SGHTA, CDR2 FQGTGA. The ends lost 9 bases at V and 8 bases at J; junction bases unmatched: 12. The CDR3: CASTLAGGIDEQFF. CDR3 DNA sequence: TGTGCCAGTACCCTCGCGGGAGGAATCGATGAGCAGTTCTTC. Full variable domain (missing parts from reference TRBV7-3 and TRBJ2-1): GAGVSQTPSNKVTEKGKYVELRCDPISGHTALYWYRQSLGQGPEFLIYFQGTGAADDSGLPNDRFFAVRPEGSVSTLKIQRTERGDSAVYLCASTLAGGIDEQFFGPGTRLTVL.

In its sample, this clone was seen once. The CDR3 spells CASSPGLISTDTQYF. The CDR3 DNA reads TGTGCCAGCAGCCCTGGACTAATTAGCACAGATACGCAGTATTTT. The V gene is TRBV28, the J gene TRBJ2-3; tentative D call: TRBD2 (6 bases). Germline CDR1 is MDHEN and CDR2 is SYDVKM. The CDR3 spans 15 residues. Trimming left V 6 bases short and J 0 bases short, with 13 bases between.

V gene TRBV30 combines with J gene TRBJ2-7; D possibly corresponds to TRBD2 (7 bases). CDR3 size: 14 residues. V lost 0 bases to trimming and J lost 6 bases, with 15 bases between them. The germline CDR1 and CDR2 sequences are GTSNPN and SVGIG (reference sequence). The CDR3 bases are TGTGCCTGGAGTGTAGGGGGAGGGCTGGGCGAGCAGTACTTC. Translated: CAWSVGGGLGEQYF.

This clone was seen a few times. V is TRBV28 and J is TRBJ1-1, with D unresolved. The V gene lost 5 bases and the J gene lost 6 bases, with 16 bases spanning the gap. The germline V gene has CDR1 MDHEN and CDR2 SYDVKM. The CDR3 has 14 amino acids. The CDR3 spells CASSTGRALAEAFF. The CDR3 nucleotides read TGTGCCAGCAGTACCGGACGAGCCCTGGCTGAAGCTTTCTTT.

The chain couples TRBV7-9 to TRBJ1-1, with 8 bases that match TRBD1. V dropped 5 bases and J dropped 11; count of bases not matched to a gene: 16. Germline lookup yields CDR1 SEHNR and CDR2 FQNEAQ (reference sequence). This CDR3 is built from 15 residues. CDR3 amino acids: CASSVSRGPSEGAFF. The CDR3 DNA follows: TGTGCCAGCAGCGTCTCCAGGGGGCCCTCGGAGGGGGCTTTCTTT.

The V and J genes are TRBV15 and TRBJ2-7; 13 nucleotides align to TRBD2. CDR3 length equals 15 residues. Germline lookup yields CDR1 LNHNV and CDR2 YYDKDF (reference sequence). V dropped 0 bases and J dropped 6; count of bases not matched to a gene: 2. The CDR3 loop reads CATSRDGLAGAEQYF. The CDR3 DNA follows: TGTGCCACCAGCAGAGATGGACTAGCGGGAGCCGAGCAGTACTTC.

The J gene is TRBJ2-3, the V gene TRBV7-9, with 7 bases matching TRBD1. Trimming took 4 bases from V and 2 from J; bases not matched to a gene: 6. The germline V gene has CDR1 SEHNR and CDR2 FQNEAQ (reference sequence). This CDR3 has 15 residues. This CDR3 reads CASSSLGQNTDTQYF. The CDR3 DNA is TGTGCCAGCAGCTCATTGGGACAGAACACAGATACGCAGTATTTT. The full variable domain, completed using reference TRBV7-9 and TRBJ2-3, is DTGVSQNPRHKITKRGQNVTFRCDPISEHNRLYWYRQTLGQGPEFLTYFQNEAQLEKSRLLSDRFSAERPKGSFSTLEIQRTEQGDSAMYLCASSSLGQNTDTQYFGPGTRLTVL.

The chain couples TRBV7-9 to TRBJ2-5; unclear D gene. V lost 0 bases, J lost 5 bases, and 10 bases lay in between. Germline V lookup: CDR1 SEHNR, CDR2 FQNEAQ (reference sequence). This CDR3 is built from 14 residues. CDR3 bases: TGTGCCAGCAGCTTAGCGCGGTTTGGGGAGACCCAGTACTTC. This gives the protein CASSLARFGETQYF.

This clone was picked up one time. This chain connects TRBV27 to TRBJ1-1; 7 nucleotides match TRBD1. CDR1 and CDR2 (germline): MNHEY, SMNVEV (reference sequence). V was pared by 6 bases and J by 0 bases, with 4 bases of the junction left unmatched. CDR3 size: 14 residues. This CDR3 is CASRLDRLNTEAFF. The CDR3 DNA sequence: TGTGCCAGCAGACTGGACAGGCTGAACACTGAAGCTTTCTTT.

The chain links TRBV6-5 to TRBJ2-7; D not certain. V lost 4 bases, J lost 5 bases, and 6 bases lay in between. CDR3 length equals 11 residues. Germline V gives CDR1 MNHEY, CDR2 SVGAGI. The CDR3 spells CASSSPDEQYF. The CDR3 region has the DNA TGTGCCAGCAGTTCCCCGGACGAGCAGTACTTC.

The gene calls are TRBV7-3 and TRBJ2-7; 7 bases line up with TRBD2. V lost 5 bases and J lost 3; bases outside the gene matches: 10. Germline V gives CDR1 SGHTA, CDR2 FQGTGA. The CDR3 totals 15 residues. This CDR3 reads CASSPRAGSGYEQYF. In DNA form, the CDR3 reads TGTGCCAGCAGCCCCAGAGCGGGATCCGGCTACGAGCAGTACTTC.

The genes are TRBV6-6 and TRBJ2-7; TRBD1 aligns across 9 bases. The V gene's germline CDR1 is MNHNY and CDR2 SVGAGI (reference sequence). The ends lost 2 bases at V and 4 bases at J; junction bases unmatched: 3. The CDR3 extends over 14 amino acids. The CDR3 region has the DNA TGTGCCAGCAGTTACGGGACAGGGATATACGAGCAGTACTTC. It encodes CASSYGTGIYEQYF.

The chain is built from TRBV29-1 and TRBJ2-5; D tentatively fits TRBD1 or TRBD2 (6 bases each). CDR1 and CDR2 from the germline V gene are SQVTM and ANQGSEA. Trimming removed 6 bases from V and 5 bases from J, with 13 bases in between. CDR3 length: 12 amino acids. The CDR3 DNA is TGCAGCGTCAGGTCGGGGGCGGAGACCCAGTACTTC. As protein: CSVRSGAETQYF.

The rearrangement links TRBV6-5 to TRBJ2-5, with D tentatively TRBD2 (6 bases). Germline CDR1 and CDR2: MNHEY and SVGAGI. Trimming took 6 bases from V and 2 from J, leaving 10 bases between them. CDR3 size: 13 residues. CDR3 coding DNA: TGTGCCAGCAGGCGGGACTTACAAGAGACCCAGTACTTC. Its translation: CASRRDLQETQYF.

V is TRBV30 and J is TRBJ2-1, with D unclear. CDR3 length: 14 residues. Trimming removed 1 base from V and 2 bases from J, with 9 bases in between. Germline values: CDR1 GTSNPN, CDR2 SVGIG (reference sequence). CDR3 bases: TGTGCCTGGAGTGCCCTCCGGGCCTACAATGAGCAGTTCTTC. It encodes CAWSALRAYNEQFF.

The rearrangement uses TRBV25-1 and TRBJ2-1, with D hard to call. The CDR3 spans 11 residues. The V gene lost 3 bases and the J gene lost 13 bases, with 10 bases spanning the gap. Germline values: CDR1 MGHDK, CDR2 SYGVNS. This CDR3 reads CASSDRLGQFF. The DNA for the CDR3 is TGTGCCAGCAGTGACCGCTTGGGACAGTTCTTC.

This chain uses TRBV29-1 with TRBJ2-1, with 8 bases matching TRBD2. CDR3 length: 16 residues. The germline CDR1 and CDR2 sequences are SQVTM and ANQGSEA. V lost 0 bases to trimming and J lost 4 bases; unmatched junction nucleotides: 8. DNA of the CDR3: TGCAGCGTTGAAGATCTGGCGGGAGGCCCTTACAATGAGCAGTTCTTC. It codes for CSVEDLAGGPYNEQFF.

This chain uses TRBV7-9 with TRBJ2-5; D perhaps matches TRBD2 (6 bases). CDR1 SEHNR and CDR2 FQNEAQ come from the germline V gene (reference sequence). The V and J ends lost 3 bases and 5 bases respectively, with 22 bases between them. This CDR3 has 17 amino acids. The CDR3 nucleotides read TGTGCCAGCAGCTTCAAGGTCTCACATCTAGGAGGGGAGACCCAGTACTTC. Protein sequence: CASSFKVSHLGGETQYF.

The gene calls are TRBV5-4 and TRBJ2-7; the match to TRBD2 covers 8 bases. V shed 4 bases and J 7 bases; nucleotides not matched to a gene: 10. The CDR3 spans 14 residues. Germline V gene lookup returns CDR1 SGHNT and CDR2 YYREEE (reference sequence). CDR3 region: CASSPPGLVGEQYF. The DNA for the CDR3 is TGTGCCAGCAGCCCACCGGGACTAGTTGGTGAGCAGTACTTC.